This T cell receptor (beta chain) derives from a study of blood T cells in healthy people across ages. PCR was performed a second time for about 7 to 11 cycles using a sample-barcoded 5' primer and a J-beta primer mix. TCRdb re-called the 5' RACE reads through MiXCR, storing one row per CDR3 protein. The sample lists 1.8 million or so distinct CDR3 sequences, more than 35% occurring once. This CDR3 comprises 12 residues. V was shortened by 4 bases and J by 7 bases, with 9 bases between the two germline ends. Germline assignment: CDR1 MNHEY and CDR2 SVGEGT. The chain combines TRBV6-2 or TRBV6-3 with TRBJ2-3; D uncertain. Source material: blood. This receptor was identified in a human donor in good health. CDR3 sequence reads: CASSSPGHTQYF. For the CDR3, the DNA is TGTGCCAGCAGTTCTCCCGGGCATACGCAGTATTTT.